The present T cell receptor beta chain was sequenced within a study of long-term antiretroviral therapy in people with HIV. Samples were assayed with immunoSEQ v3.0 at survey level. Sequencing used immunoSEQ multiplex PCR; TCRdb keeps in-frame clones, though not all of them. The profile shows around 18,000 clones, 80% to 90% of them singletons. The CDR3 sequence is 14 residues long. Looked up from germline, CDR1 is MNHEY and CDR2 is SMNVEV (reference sequence). V was shortened by 5 bases and J by 2 bases, with 12 bases between the two germline ends. The V and J genes are TRBV27 and TRBJ2-5; no clear D. This receptor was identified in a man in his forties or fifties with HIV. This specimen was unsorted PBMCs, taken 4.2 years after starting antiretroviral therapy. Here the CDR3 reads CASSPRTDQETQYF. CDR3 sequence (DNA): TGTGCCAGCAGTCCTCGGACGGATCAAGAGACCCAGTACTTC.